The 25 T cell receptor beta chains reported below all come from one sample, sequenced in a study of T-cell reconstitution after alpha-beta-depleted transplantation in children. A library of TCRbeta sequences, prepared with unique molecular identifiers, was generated. TCRdb fed the PCR reads into MiXCR, producing one record per CDR3 protein. Here the sample spans approximately 500,000 distinct CDR3 sequences, about 10% being singletons. The source was PBMCs, collected before TCRalphabeta/CD19-depleted stem cell transplant. The receptors come from a child aged 2 to 10 with inherited bone marrow failure, due to receive a stem cell transplant.

Points on this clonotype: Being one base from a much bigger clone, this may be a read error. The gene calls are TRBV5-5 and TRBJ1-2; D may be TRBD1 (6 bases). The germline CDR1 and CDR2 sequences are SGHKS and YYEKEE (reference sequence). The CDR3 length is 14 residues. The V and J ends lost 0 bases and 5 bases respectively, with 11 bases between them. The CDR3 loop reads CASSLGWDTYGYTF. In DNA, the CDR3 is TGTGCCAGCAGCTTGGGGTGGGACACATATGGCTACACCTTC.

This clonotype was seen many times. The gene calls are TRBV6-1 and TRBJ1-6; TRBD1 aligns across 9 bases. J was trimmed by 9 bases and V by 7 bases; bases with no gene match: 10. This CDR3 has 15 residues. CDR1 is MNHNS, CDR2 SASEGT, per germline. DNA of the CDR3: TGTGCCAGCACGGGGACAGGGTTGGGGTCTTCACCCCTCCACTTT. As protein: CASTGTGLGSSPLHF.

This clonotype was recorded at least ten times. This chain uses TRBV6-1 with TRBJ1-1, with D unresolved. Germline loops: CDR1 MNHNS, CDR2 SASEGT. The CDR3 runs 12 residues. The ends were cut back, 3 bases at V and 0 bases at J, with 2 bases in the middle. The CDR3 nucleotides read TGTGCCAGCAGTGACTTGAACACTGAAGCTTTCTTT. This translates into CASSDLNTEAFF.

This clonotype came up many times. The chain joins TRBV7-2 to TRBJ2-2; D not resolved. V lost 5 bases and J lost 6, with 10 bases in between. This CDR3 is built from 13 residues. CDR1 and CDR2 (germline): SGHTA, FQGNSA. CDR3 protein: CASSPGMAGELFF. CDR3 DNA: TGTGCCAGCAGCCCCGGTATGGCCGGGGAGCTGTTTTTT.

About this clonotype itself: A much more abundant neighbour one base away suggests this may be a read error. The chain is built from TRBV28 and TRBJ2-7; maybe TRBD2 (5 bases). The germline gives CDR1 MDHEN, CDR2 SYDVKM. The V end lost 4 bases, the J end lost 1 base, and 14 bases lay between the germline ends. The CDR3 consists of 15 residues. The CDR3 sequence: CASSSAGERSYEQYF. In nucleotides, the CDR3 is TGTGCCAGCAGTTCTGCCGGGGAGAGGTCCTACGAGCAGTACTTC.

This clonotype was counted many times. This rearrangement joins TRBV12-3 or TRBV12-4 to TRBJ2-1; 12 bases are a match to TRBD2. The CDR3 sequence is 16 residues long. V lost 6 bases and J lost 4; bases outside the gene matches: 7. For the CDR3, the DNA is TGTGCCAGCAGACAATACGGACTAGCGGGATACAATGAGCAGTTCTTC. This translates into CASRQYGLAGYNEQFF.

As for this clonotype: It may be a read error: a sequence one base away is much more abundant. The chain joins TRBV20-1 to TRBJ2-7; TRBD2 is a possible D gene (6 bases). The CDR3 length is 12 residues. From germline, CDR1 is DFQATT and CDR2 SNEGSKA (reference sequence). V was clipped by 5 bases and J by 9 bases, with 17 bases between them. CDR3 loop: CSAGRQGSGQYF. In DNA, the CDR3 is TGCAGTGCTGGGAGGCAGGGCTCCGGGCAGTACTTC.

This clonotype was detected many times. The chain carries TRBV12-3 or TRBV12-4 and TRBJ1-1; no firm D call. V was clipped by 7 bases and J by 5 bases, with 14 bases between them. The CDR3 runs to 13 residues. CDR3: CASIQYEGTEAFF. The CDR3 DNA sequence: TGTGCCAGCATCCAGTACGAGGGAACTGAAGCTTTCTTT.

This clonotype was counted at least ten times. J is TRBJ2-1 and V is TRBV12-3 or TRBV12-4; 10 bases fit TRBD2. J was trimmed by 7 bases and V by 5 bases; bases with no gene match: 5. The CDR3 consists of 14 residues. The DNA for the CDR3 is TGTGCCAGCAGTCCCGGGACTAGCGTTAATGAGCAGTTCTTC. It translates to CASSPGTSVNEQFF.

This clonotype was seen at least ten times. The junction departs from germline at one end; a sequencing error may be responsible. The CDR3 region is CASSLGQDYEQYF. In DNA, the CDR3 is TGTGCCAGCAGCCTTGGACAGGACTACGAGCAGTACTTC. This rearrangement joins TRBV5-1 to TRBJ2-7; 7 nucleotides agree with TRBD1. Germline V gene lookup returns CDR1 SGHRS and CDR2 YFSETQ. The CDR3 sequence is 13 residues long.

A remark on this clonotype: Germline is not matched at one junction end, which may reflect a read error. The V gene is TRBV4-3, the J gene TRBJ1-1; D unresolved. The germline V gene encodes CDR1 LGHNA and CDR2 YSLEER. This CDR3 is 16 amino acids long. The CDR3 reads CASSQADGVYNTEDFF. CDR3 in DNA: TGCGCCAGCAGCCAAGCGGACGGGGTGTATAACACTGAAGATTTCTTT.

V usage is TRBV5-3 and J usage is TRBJ2-1; 7 bases align to TRBD2. TRBV5-3 is filed as an ORF, its function uncertain. CDR3 length: 16 amino acids. The CDR3 spells CVTWQEMLAAYNEQFF. The CDR3 bases are TGTGTCACCTGGCAGGAGATGCTAGCGGCTTACAATGAGCAGTTCTTC.

This clonotype was seen a few times. J is TRBJ2-2 and V is TRBV5-1; tentatively, D is TRBD2 (6 bases). The CDR3 is 15 amino acids. Trimming stripped 2 bases from V and 7 bases from J, with 15 bases between. Looked up from germline, CDR1 is SGHRS and CDR2 is YFSETQ. The CDR3 DNA sequence: TGCGCCAGCAGCTTTTACGGGAGAGACGGCGGGGAGCTGTTTTTT. This gives the protein CASSFYGRDGGELFF.

This clonotype was counted many times. The genes are TRBV9 and TRBJ1-2, with a weak D call TRBD1 (6 bases). This CDR3 is built from 16 residues. V lost 0 bases to trimming and J lost 0 bases, with 12 bases between them. The germline V gene has CDR1 SGDLS and CDR2 YYNGEE. The CDR3 reads CASSVATGDTNYGYTF. The CDR3 DNA follows: TGTGCCAGCAGCGTAGCTACCGGGGACACTAACTATGGCTACACCTTC.

This clonotype was recorded at least ten times. The chain couples TRBV20-1 to TRBJ2-1; perhaps TRBD1 as D (5 bases). The germline V and J ends were trimmed by 1 base and 5 bases, with 12 bases remaining between them. CDR1 is DFQATT, CDR2 SNEGSKA, per germline (reference sequence). This CDR3 has 14 amino acids. The chain's CDR3 is CSARVPDTNNEQFF. The DNA for the CDR3 is TGCAGTGCTAGAGTTCCGGACACCAACAATGAGCAGTTCTTC.

The rearrangement joins TRBV21-1 to TRBJ1-2; the D call of TRBD1 is as the table states it, not checked on the DNA. TRBV21-1 is a recognized pseudogene. The CDR3 totals 12 residues. CDR3 in DNA: TGTGCCAGGGACAGGGGAGGGAATGGCTACACCTTC. Its translation: CARDRGGNGYTF.

This clonotype came up once. The chain carries TRBV7-2 and TRBJ2-7; D gene unclear. The CDR3 is made up of 13 amino acids. Deletions cut 1 base from V and 6 bases from J, with 10 bases between. Germline CDR1 and CDR2: SGHTA and FQGNSA. The CDR3 protein is CASSLDFLREQYF. CDR3 in DNA: TGTGCCAGCAGCTTAGATTTTTTGCGCGAGCAGTACTTC.

Ten or more counts support this clonotype. V is TRBV4-3 and J is TRBJ1-6; D remains unclear. CDR3 size: 16 residues. Trimming cost V 3 bases and J 0 bases, with 9 bases left between them. CDR1 and CDR2 (germline): LGHNA, YSLEER. CDR3 amino acids: CASSHTRSSYNSPLHF. For the CDR3, the DNA is TGCGCCAGCAGCCACACACGGAGCTCCTATAATTCACCCCTCCACTTT.

This clonotype occurred many times. This chain links TRBV7-2 with TRBJ2-7; 10 bases fit TRBD2. Germline CDR1 reads SGHTA; CDR2 reads FQGNSA. This CDR3 contains 15 residues. V lost 0 bases and J lost 4; bases outside the gene matches: 3. The CDR3 nucleotides read TGTGCCAGCAGCTTAGCGGTAGCGGGAGGATACGAGCAGTACTTC. Protein product: CASSLAVAGGYEQYF. Combining the CDR3 with reference TRBV7-2 and TRBJ2-7 gives the whole variable domain GAGVSQSPSNKVTEKGKDVELRCDPISGHTALYWYRQSLGQGLEFLIYFQGNSAPDKSGLPSDRFSAERTGGSVSTLTIQRTQQEDSAVYLCASSLAVAGGYEQYFGPGTRLTVT.

This clonotype has ten or more counts. V gene TRBV7-9 combines with J gene TRBJ2-1; D is uncertain. The CDR3 covers 10 residues. V lost 10 bases and J 7 bases, leaving 8 bases between the germline ends. In germline, CDR1 is SEHNR, CDR2 FQNEAQ (reference sequence). CDR3 DNA: TGTGCCACCGTGGTGAATGAGCAGTTCTTC. Translated, it gives CATVVNEQFF.

This clonotype was seen at least ten times. The gene calls are TRBV7-2 and TRBJ2-3; TRBD2 matches 11 bases. The CDR3 is made up of 16 amino acids. Germline CDR1 is SGHTA and CDR2 is FQGNSA. The V gene end was trimmed by 4 bases and the J gene end by 6 bases; junction bases not matched to a gene: 9. The CDR3, as DNA: TGTGCCAGCAGCTCATTGACTAGCGGGATAAGCGATACGCAGTATTTT. It codes for CASSSLTSGISDTQYF.

This clonotype has ten or more counts. V usage is TRBV12-3 or TRBV12-4 and J usage is TRBJ1-1, with TRBD1 identical over 7 bases. J lost 1 base, V lost 6 bases, and 5 bases had no gene match. CDR3 length: 14 residues. This CDR3 is CASRAGGRNTEAFF. CDR3 DNA sequence: TGTGCCAGCAGGGCAGGGGGAAGGAACACTGAAGCTTTCTTT.

This clonotype has a count of ten or more. V usage is TRBV28 and J usage is TRBJ2-2; no firm D call. The CDR3 runs to 13 residues. Per germline, CDR1 MDHEN and CDR2 SYDVKM. Trimming removed 1 base at V and 3 bases at J, with 3 bases between. The CDR3 sequence is CASSLSYTGELFF. As DNA, the CDR3 is TGTGCCAGCAGTTTATCTTACACCGGGGAGCTGTTTTTT. Variable domain in full (rest from reference TRBV28 and TRBJ2-2): DVKVTQSSRYLVKRTGEKVFLECVQDMDHENMFWYRQDPGLGLRLIYFSYDVKMKEKGDIPEGYSVSREKKERFSLILESASTNQTSMYLCASSLSYTGELFFGEGSRLTVL.

A remark on this clonotype: Relative to the germline gene, one junction end is altered; a read error may explain this. The V gene is TRBV5-8, the J gene TRBJ2-3; 8 positions agree with TRBD1. The CDR3 totals 17 residues. Germline V gene sequence: CDR1 SGHTS, CDR2 YDEGEE. The CDR3 sequence is CASSLGLWTGSTDTRYF. The CDR3 DNA sequence: TGTGCCAGCAGCTTGGGGCTTTGGACAGGGAGTACAGATACGCGGTATTTT.

This clonotype came up a few times. This chain joins TRBV30 and TRBJ2-1, with D possibly matching TRBD1 (5 bases). The germline V gene has CDR1 GTSNPN and CDR2 SVGIG (reference sequence). The CDR3 spans 13 residues. The germline V and J ends were trimmed by 2 bases and 8 bases, with 13 bases remaining between them. The CDR3 DNA reads TGTGCCTGGAGTAGGGGCAGGGCCTATGAGCAGTTCTTC. Protein sequence: CAWSRGRAYEQFF.